This is a list of T cell receptor beta chains from one sample in a study of blood T cell repertoires in COVID-19. The table came from immunoSEQ multiplex PCR; TCRdb's copy has only in-frame clones and leaves some out. This table holds over 150,000 clones, under 85% found once. The sequencing sample was made of peripheral blood. All receptors derive from a human donor in a cohort sampled during active COVID-19. Both conserved end residues are part of each CDR3. The D gene is left open where the match is weak. Size is omitted from some rows. Given values are once, few, many or a class for expanded clones.

>TRBV18|TRBJ1-2|TRBD1|NA
CASSPRDRALWGYTF
TGTGCCAGCTCACCTCGGGACAGGGCATTGTGGGGCTACACCTTC
>TRBV30|TRBJ2-7|NA|NA
CAWSPKGFEQYF
TGTGCCTGGAGTCCTAAGGGGTTCGAGCAGTACTTC
>TRBV19|TRBJ2-1|NA|once
CARVWGNYNEQFF
TGTGCCAGAGTATGGGGCAACTACAATGAGCAGTTCTTC
>TRBV15|TRBJ1-1|NA|NA
CATSRRRVGNTEAFF
TGTGCCACCAGCAGGCGGAGGGTGGGGAACACTGAAGCTTTCTTT
>TRBV7-2|TRBJ1-5|TRBD1|NA
CASTRTGTANQPQHF
TGTGCCAGCACCCGAACGGGGACAGCGAATCAGCCCCAGCATTTT
>TRBV7-6|TRBJ1-3|NA|few
CASSLNIGGGNTIYF
TGTGCCAGCAGCTTAAATATCGGTGGTGGAAACACCATATATTTT
>TRBV9|TRBJ1-2|NA|NA
CASSARVLTGGYTF
TGTGCCAGCAGCGCAAGGGTCCTCACGGGAGGCTACACCTTC
>TRBV7-9|TRBJ1-1|TRBD1|NA
CASSSYRGTEAFF
TGTGCCAGCAGCTCCTACAGGGGTACTGAAGCTTTCTTT
>TRBV29-1|TRBJ1-1|NA|NA
CSVVGGSNTEAFF
TGCAGCGTTGTGGGGGGGTCAAACACTGAAGCTTTCTTT
>TRBV4-2|TRBJ2-6|NA|NA
CASSQAGDGANVLTF
TGTGCCAGCAGCCAAGCGGGGGACGGGGCCAACGTCCTGACTTTC
>TRBV6-5|TRBJ1-2|NA|NA
CASEGPNGYTF
TGTGCCAGTGAGGGTCCCAATGGCTACACCTTC
>TRBV6-1|TRBJ1-3|TRBD1|NA
CASSDGTGSGNTIYF
TGTGCCAGCAGTGACGGGACAGGGTCTGGAAACACCATATATTTT
>TRBV4-1|TRBJ1-1|NA|NA
CASSQEMGSVGEAFF
TGCGCCAGCAGCCAAGAGATGGGTAGCGTCGGTGAAGCTTTCTTT
>TRBV12-3/TRBV12-4|TRBJ1-2|TRBD1|NA
CASSQTGDGYTF
TGTGCCAGCAGTCAGACAGGGGATGGCTACACCTTC
>TRBV3-1/TRBV3-2|TRBJ1-3|NA|NA
CASSQGAAGASSGNTIYF
TGTGCCAGCAGCCAAGGGGCTGCAGGGGCGAGCTCTGGAAACACCATATATTTT
>TRBV19|TRBJ1-2|NA|NA
CASSQWALNSNYGYTF
TGTGCCAGTAGCCAATGGGCCCTAAACTCTAACTATGGCTACACCTTC
>TRBV10-3|TRBJ2-7|NA|NA
CATQRGEGVYEQYF
TGTGCCACCCAGAGGGGGGAGGGAGTCTACGAGCAGTACTTC
>TRBV5-4|TRBJ2-3|TRBD1|NA
CASSLGRDRGKDTQYF
TGTGCCAGCAGCTTGGGCCGGGACAGGGGAAAAGATACGCAGTATTTT
>TRBV2|TRBJ1-4|NA|NA
CASSVTEGSLVNEKLFF
TGTGCCAGCAGTGTGACCGAGGGCTCTTTAGTGAATGAAAAACTGTTTTTT
>TRBV2|TRBJ1-1|NA|NA
CAGHGWRNTEAFF
TGTGCCGGCCACGGGTGGAGGAACACTGAAGCTTTCTTT
>TRBV6-5|TRBJ1-5|TRBD1|NA
CASGHGQDQPQHF
TGTGCCAGCGGGCACGGACAGGATCAGCCCCAGCATTTT
>TRBV4-1|TRBJ2-7|NA|NA
CASSQGLAPEQYF
TGCGCCAGCAGCCAAGGACTGGCCCCCGAGCAGTACTTC
>TRBV7-6|TRBJ2-3|NA|NA
CASSSRGTDTQYF
TGTGCCAGCAGCTCCCGAGGCACAGATACGCAGTATTTT
>TRBV4-1|TRBJ1-1|TRBD1|NA
CASSQDRQGLRRGMNTEAFF
TGCGCCAGCAGCCAAGATCGCCAGGGGCTCCGCAGGGGGATGAACACTGAAGCTTTCTTT
>TRBV10-3|TRBJ2-7|NA|NA
CAIGGSYEQYF
TGTGCCATCGGAGGGTCCTACGAGCAGTACTTC
>TRBV5-1|TRBJ2-6|NA|NA
CASSGGDGANVLTF
TGCGCCAGCAGCGGCGGTGATGGGGCCAACGTCCTGACTTTC
>TRBV4-1|TRBJ2-7|TRBD2|NA
CASSQPTSGGARLYF
TGCGCCAGCAGCCAACCTACTAGCGGGGGGGCCCGACTTTACTTC
>TRBV27|TRBJ1-1|NA|NA
CASSSQALGTEAFF
TGTGCCAGCAGTTCCCAGGCCTTGGGCACTGAAGCTTTCTTT
>TRBV7-6|TRBJ1-1|TRBD1|NA
CASSAPRGGQPNTEAFF
TGTGCCAGCAGCGCTCCCCGGGGGGGACAGCCGAACACTGAAGCTTTCTTT
>TRBV9|TRBJ2-3|TRBD2|NA
CASSVGVAGEITDTQYF
TGTGCCAGCAGCGTAGGGGTAGCGGGGGAGATCACAGATACGCAGTATTTT
>TRBV6-1|TRBJ2-3|TRBD2|NA
CASREGTSGFTDTQYF
TGTGCCAGCAGAGAAGGGACTAGCGGATTCACAGATACGCAGTATTTT
>TRBV2|TRBJ2-5|TRBD2|NA
CASSDKRGVETQYF
TGTGCCAGCAGTGATAAGCGGGGCGTGGAGACCCAGTACTTC
>TRBV5-4|TRBJ1-2|NA|NA
CASSLRTVNYGYTF
TGTGCCAGCAGCTTGCGCACAGTTAACTATGGCTACACCTTC
>TRBV19|TRBJ1-1|TRBD1|NA
CASSIGETGGTEAFF
TGTGCCAGTAGTATAGGGGAGACAGGGGGCACTGAAGCTTTCTTT
>TRBV23-1|TRBJ1-6|NA|NA
CASSHPTRTGPSSYNSPLHF
TGCGCCAGCAGTCACCCAACCCGTACAGGGCCGAGCTCCTATAATTCACCCCTCCACTTT
>TRBV30|TRBJ1-4|NA|NA
CAVNRQRNEKLFF
TGTGCAGTTAATCGGCAGAGGAATGAAAAACTGTTTTTT
>TRBV11-2|TRBJ2-2|NA|NA
CASSPRDKNTGELFF
TGTGCCAGCAGCCCCCGGGACAAGAACACCGGGGAGCTGTTTTTT
>TRBV5-1|TRBJ2-1|NA|NA
CASSLARGSYNEQFF
TGCGCCAGCAGCTTAGCACGGGGCTCCTACAATGAGCAGTTCTTC
>TRBV5-1|TRBJ1-1|TRBD1|NA
CASSLRTGTNTEAFF
TGCGCCAGCAGCCTCAGGACAGGGACGAACACTGAAGCTTTCTTT
>TRBV5-1|TRBJ2-1|TRBD2|NA
CASRLAGGLCVF
TGCGCCAGCCGACTAGCGGGGGGCCTCTGTGTCTTC
>TRBV11-3|TRBJ1-1|TRBD1|NA
CASSPSGGPNTEAFF
TGTGCCAGCAGCCCGTCAGGGGGCCCGAACACTGAAGCTTTCTTT
>TRBV27|TRBJ1-2|NA|NA
CASTGREGYGYTF
TGTGCCAGCACCGGTCGGGAGGGCTATGGCTACACCTTC
>TRBV19|TRBJ1-5|TRBD1|NA
CASSSLTGDSNQPQHF
TGTGCCAGTAGTAGCCTGACAGGGGATAGCAATCAGCCCCAGCATTTT
>TRBV2|TRBJ1-2|TRBD1|few
CASRGPTGPVGYTF
TGTGCCAGCAGAGGGCCGACAGGGCCGGTCGGCTACACCTTC
>TRBV5-3|TRBJ1-3|NA|NA
CARSQGTFLHTIYF
TGTGCCAGAAGCCAGGGGACCTTTTTACACACCATATATTTT
>TRBV18|TRBJ2-7|TRBD1|few
CASSPLRGYEQYF
TGTGCCAGCTCACCACTCAGGGGGTACGAGCAGTACTTC
>TRBV27|TRBJ2-7|NA|few
CASSQTGFSYEQYF
TGTGCCAGCAGTCAGACTGGGTTCTCCTACGAGCAGTACTTC
>TRBV6-5|TRBJ2-2|TRBD1|NA
CASGRDRGAGELFF
TGTGCCAGCGGACGGGACAGGGGCGCCGGGGAGCTGTTTTTT
>TRBV15|TRBJ1-2|NA|NA
CATSEETLAGYGYTF
TGTGCCACCAGCGAGGAGACCCTAGCCGGCTATGGCTACACCTTC
>TRBV15|TRBJ1-6|TRBD1|NA
CATGRTGGSSNSPLHF
TGTGCCACCGGGCGGACAGGGGGCTCATCTAATTCACCCCTCCACTTT
>TRBV9|TRBJ1-1|NA|NA
CASSVGSGTEAFF
TGTGCCAGCAGCGTAGGGTCGGGTACTGAAGCTTTCTTT
>TRBV6-6|TRBJ2-7|NA|NA
CASSYLGPGSLYEQYF
TGTGCCAGCAGTTACTTGGGACCCGGGAGCCTCTACGAGCAGTACTTC
>TRBV5-4|TRBJ2-1|TRBD2|NA
CASSLRGGVNEQFF
TGTGCCAGCAGCTTGCGGGGGGGAGTGAATGAGCAGTTCTTC
>TRBV12-5|TRBJ2-3|NA|NA
CASGFERGGLRTDTQYF
TGTGCTAGTGGTTTCGAGAGGGGGGGACTTCGCACAGATACGCAGTATTTT
>TRBV6-6|TRBJ2-4|NA|once
CASSTLGPDAANQYF
TGTGCCAGCAGTACCCTCGGCCCCGATGCGGCGAATCAGTACTTC
>TRBV11-2|TRBJ1-1|NA|NA
CASSWRTTTGKTEAFF
TGTGCCAGCAGCTGGCGGACGACTACAGGGAAAACTGAAGCTTTCTTT
>TRBV5-1|TRBJ2-6|NA|few
CASSSTGIGANVLTF
TGCGCCAGCAGCTCAACAGGGATAGGGGCCAACGTCCTGACTTTC
>TRBV5-4|TRBJ2-3|TRBD1|NA
CASSPLRDSLTDTQYF
TGTGCCAGCAGCCCGCTCCGGGACAGCCTTACAGATACGCAGTATTTT
>TRBV18|TRBJ1-2|NA|NA
CASSPTLRRAYGYTF
TGTGCCAGCTCACCAACCTTGCGAAGAGCCTATGGCTACACCTTC